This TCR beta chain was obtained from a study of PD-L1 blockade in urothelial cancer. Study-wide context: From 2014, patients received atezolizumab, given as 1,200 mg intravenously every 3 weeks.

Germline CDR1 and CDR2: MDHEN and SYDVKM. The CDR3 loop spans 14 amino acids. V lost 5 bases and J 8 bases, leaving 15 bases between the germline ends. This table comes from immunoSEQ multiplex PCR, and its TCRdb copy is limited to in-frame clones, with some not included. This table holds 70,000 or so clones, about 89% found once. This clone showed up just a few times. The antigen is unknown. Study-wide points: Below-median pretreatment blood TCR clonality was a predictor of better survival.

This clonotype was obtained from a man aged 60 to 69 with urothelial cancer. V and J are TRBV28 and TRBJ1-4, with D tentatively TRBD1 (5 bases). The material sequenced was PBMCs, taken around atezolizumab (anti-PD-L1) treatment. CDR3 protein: CASSHLWGDEKLFF. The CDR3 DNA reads TGTGCCAGCAGTCACCTGTGGGGGGACGAAAAACTGTTTTTT. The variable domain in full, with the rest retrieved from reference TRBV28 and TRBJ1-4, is DVKVTQSSRYLVKRTGEKVFLECVQDMDHENMFWYRQDPGLGLRLIYFSYDVKMKEKGDIPEGYSVSREKKERFSLILESASTNQTSMYLCASSHLWGDEKLFFGSGTQLSVL.